The 19 T cell receptor beta chains below come from one sample, sequenced in a study of T cell repertoires in cytomegalovirus infection. MiXCR was run by TCRdb on the reads, yielding one entry per CDR3 protein. Of over 450,000 distinct CDR3 sequences listed, about 10% are singletons. The sample taken for sequencing was PBMCs. The receptors here all came from a human donor in good health (CMV status not recorded). Some clones in this sample may be carry-over from other donors' samples.

This clonotype was seen once. This may be a read error: a much more frequent sequence differs by one nucleotide. CDR3 amino acids: CASNLNQFTDTQYF. In DNA form, the CDR3 reads TGTGCCAGCAACTTGAACCAGTTCACAGATACGCAGTATTTT. The V gene is TRBV5-4, the J gene TRBJ2-3; D gene uncertain. The CDR3 has 14 residues. Per the germline V gene, CDR1 is SGHNT and CDR2 is YYREEE (reference sequence).

This clonotype was detected ten times or more. The V call is TRBV10-3, the J call TRBJ2-3; either TRBD1 or TRBD2 may fit D (6 bases each). The V gene's germline CDR1 is ENHRY and CDR2 SYGVKD. V was cut by 6 bases and J by 1 base, with 11 bases left in between. The CDR3 loop spans 14 amino acids. CDR3: CAIRPGAGTDTQYF. In DNA form, the CDR3 reads TGTGCCATCAGGCCGGGGGCGGGCACAGATACGCAGTATTTT.

The V gene is TRBV20-1, the J gene TRBJ1-1; D not resolved. Germline values: CDR1 DFQATT, CDR2 SNEGSKA (reference sequence). Trimming cost V 0 bases and J 0 bases, with 8 bases left between them. The CDR3 is made up of 14 amino acids. CDR3 loop: CSARDNSLNTEAFF. CDR3 DNA sequence: TGCAGTGCTAGAGATAACAGTTTGAACACTGAAGCTTTCTTT.

This clonotype showed up many times. This chain's CDR3 is CASSLSLAGVRKETQYF. The CDR3 region has the DNA TGTGCCAGCAGTTTATCGCTTGCGGGAGTGAGGAAAGAGACCCAGTACTTC. V gene TRBV27 combines with J gene TRBJ2-5; 7 bases fit TRBD2. From germline, CDR1 is MNHEY and CDR2 SMNVEV (reference sequence). The junction had 10 bases not matched to a gene; V was cut back by 0 bases and J by 3 bases. The CDR3 extends over 17 amino acids.

This clonotype has more than one count but fewer than ten. The chain uses TRBV2 and TRBJ1-5; a possible D gene is TRBD1 (5 bases). This CDR3 has 15 residues. The V gene's germline CDR1 is SNHLY and CDR2 FYNNEI. Trimming stripped 2 bases from V and 3 bases from J, with 11 bases between. In DNA form, the CDR3 reads TGTGCCAGCAGTGAACAGGGACGGGACAATCAGCCCCAGCATTTT. Its protein product is CASSEQGRDNQPQHF.

In its sample, this clonotype was seen many times. The genes are TRBV4-2 and TRBJ2-2; D is ambiguous. This CDR3 comprises 14 residues. CDR1 and CDR2 (germline): LGHNA, YNFKEQ. V lost 10 bases, J lost 4 bases, and 16 bases lay in between. The CDR3 loop is CATSRLQVTGELFF. The CDR3 DNA is TGTGCCACCTCAAGGTTACAAGTCACCGGGGAGCTGTTTTTT.

This clonotype has a handful of counts. This sequence joins TRBV18 and TRBJ1-3; 7 nucleotides agree with TRBD1. Germline V gene lookup returns CDR1 KGHSH and CDR2 LQKENI. The CDR3 is 15 amino acids. The trim removed 4 bases at V and 0 bases at J, leaving 3 bases unmatched. This chain's CDR3 is CASSQGGLSGNTIYF. Here the CDR3 DNA reads TGTGCCAGCTCACAAGGGGGCCTCTCTGGAAACACCATATATTTT.

In its sample, this clonotype was seen many times. This rearrangement joins TRBV7-8 to TRBJ1-5; possibly TRBD1 for D (5 bases). Germline V gene data show CDR1 as SGHVS and CDR2 as FQNEAQ. This CDR3 region has 16 residues. Trimming shortened V by 0 bases and J by 0 bases, and 9 bases separated the two germline ends. DNA for the CDR3: TGTGCCAGCAGCTTAGCGGTGGGGACTAGCAATCAGCCCCAGCATTTT. Translated: CASSLAVGTSNQPQHF.

The chain links TRBV18 to TRBJ2-2; no clear D gene. The CDR3 runs to 14 residues. The germline V gene has CDR1 KGHSH and CDR2 LQKENI. The V and J ends lost 5 bases and 8 bases respectively, with 15 bases between them. CDR3: CASSVRTMVGELFF. Written as DNA, the CDR3 is TGTGCCAGCTCAGTCCGGACGATGGTGGGGGAGCTGTTTTTT.

This clonotype was counted at least ten times. The chain joins TRBV7-2 to TRBJ1-2, with 8 bases fitting TRBD1. Germline CDR1 is SGHTA and CDR2 is FQGNSA. The CDR3 contains 14 residues. V shed 5 bases and J 8 bases; nucleotides not matched to a gene: 10. As DNA, the CDR3 is TGTGCCAGCAGCCAGGACAGGGCTATGGGAGGCTACACCTTC. Its protein is CASSQDRAMGGYTF.

This chain joins TRBV3-1 and TRBJ2-3; D possibly corresponds to TRBD2 (5 bases). V was shortened by 4 bases and J by 6 bases, with 11 bases between the two germline ends. The CDR3 consists of 13 residues. Germline V gene lookup returns CDR1 LGHDT and CDR2 YNNKEL (reference sequence). CDR3 DNA: TGTGCCAGCAGCCCGGACTCACCGGATACGCAGTATTTT. It translates to CASSPDSPDTQYF.

This clonotype came up many times. The chain employs TRBV15 and TRBJ2-7; D possibly corresponds to TRBD1 (6 bases). From germline, CDR1 is LNHNV and CDR2 YYDKDF (reference sequence). V shed 3 bases and J shed 0 bases, with 9 bases lying between them. This CDR3 is built from 14 residues. The CDR3 DNA follows: TGTGCCACCAGCAGGGGGACAACCTCCTACGAGCAGTACTTC. Encoded protein: CATSRGTTSYEQYF.

This clonotype showed up many times. The chain's CDR3 is CASSLPGKETQYF. The CDR3 nucleotides read TGTGCCAGCAGCTTGCCAGGGAAAGAGACCCAGTACTTC. J is TRBJ2-5 and V is TRBV5-4; TRBD1 might be the D (5 bases). This CDR3 has 13 amino acids. V lost 1 base, J lost 3 bases, and 7 bases lay in between. The germline gives CDR1 SGHNT, CDR2 YYREEE (reference sequence).

This sequence joins TRBV5-1 and TRBJ1-3; no firm D call. CDR3 length: 15 residues. V dropped 0 bases and J dropped 0 bases, with 7 bases sitting between them. Germline loops: CDR1 SGHRS, CDR2 YFSETQ. Written as DNA, the CDR3 is TGCGCCAGCAGCTTGGATGGCCCCTCTGGAAACACCATATATTTT. Its translation is CASSLDGPSGNTIYF.

This clonotype was seen a handful of times. This sequence joins TRBV6-5 and TRBJ1-2; 7 nucleotides match TRBD1. The length of the CDR3 is 14 residues. Germline values: CDR1 MNHEY, CDR2 SVGAGI. V gave up 2 bases and J gave up 5 bases; unmatched junction bases: 5. The CDR3 here is CASSYRTRGYGYTF. CDR3 DNA sequence: TGTGCCAGCAGTTACAGGACCAGGGGGTATGGCTACACCTTC.

In this sample, this clonotype turned up a few times. Given a much more abundant clone one base away, this may be a read error. The chain joins TRBV2 to TRBJ2-5; D not certain. The CDR3 totals 12 residues. Looked up from germline, CDR1 is SNHLY and CDR2 is FYNNEI. V lost 1 base, J lost 5 bases, and 5 bases lay in between. This CDR3 reads CASSEVGETQYF. CDR3 in DNA: TGTGCCAGCAGTGAAGTGGGGGAGACCCAGTACTTC.

This clonotype was counted many times. The gene calls are TRBV12-3 or TRBV12-4 and TRBJ2-2; 9 bases fit TRBD1. V shed 4 bases and J 4 bases; nucleotides not matched to a gene: 7. The CDR3 is 16 amino acids. The CDR3 coding sequence is TGTGCCAGCAGTTCAGCGGACAGGGGCTTCACCGGGGAGCTGTTTTTT. Protein: CASSSADRGFTGELFF.

Details on this clonotype: Given a much more abundant clone one base away, this may be a read error. The chain links TRBV6-5 to TRBJ1-5; D possibly corresponds to TRBD1 (5 bases). The CDR3 runs 15 residues. Germline CDR1 is MNHEY and CDR2 is SVGAGI. CDR3 sequence (DNA): TGTGCCAGCAAAACGTCGGGGGTAGGGAATCGGCCCCAGCATTTT. It encodes CASKTSGVGNRPQHF.

This clonotype was detected ten times or more. The chain has TRBV12-5 and TRBJ1-2; D is possibly TRBD1 (5 bases). The ends were cut back, 6 bases at V and 3 bases at J, with 8 bases in the middle. The V gene's germline CDR1 is LGHNT and CDR2 FRNRAP. The CDR3 loop spans 12 amino acids. Here the CDR3 reads CASGGTDYGYTF. CDR3 nucleotide sequence: TGTGCTAGTGGAGGGACCGACTATGGCTACACCTTC. The variable domain in full, completed from reference TRBV12-5 and TRBJ1-2, reads DARVTQTPRHKVTEMGQEVTMRCQPILGHNTVFWYRQTMMQGLELLAYFRNRAPLDDSGMPKDRFSAEMPDATLATLKIQPSEPRDSAVYFCASGGTDYGYTFGSGTRLTVV.